This T cell receptor (beta chain) was documented in a study of T-cell memory formation after mild COVID-19. The germline gives CDR1 SGHAT, CDR2 FQNNGV. This CDR3 contains 16 residues. Trimming took 2 bases from V and 0 from J, leaving 13 bases between them. TCRdb reprocessed the 5' RACE reads via MiXCR and lists one record per CDR3 protein. The sample has approximately 60,000 distinct CDR3 sequences, 9.3% seen once. The TCR was taken from a man aged 18 to 30 who had mild COVID-19 (a few samples of this study predate the infection). Cell type and time point are not known. The source material was PBMCs or a T cell subset sorted from them (not recorded which). The chain employs TRBV11-2 and TRBJ1-2; tentative D call: TRBD1 (5 bases). CDR3 residues: CASSLIQWGANYGYTF. DNA of the CDR3: TGTGCCAGCAGCTTAATTCAATGGGGCGCTAACTATGGCTACACCTTC.